Presented here are 17 T cell receptor beta chains from one specimen sequenced in a study of breast tumors, draining lymph nodes, adjacent tissues (dated by TCRdb to between 2015 and 2016). Libraries came from multiplex PCR. Sequencing took place on an Illumina HiSeq 2000. Using fastp at Q25 and MiXCR, TCRdb reprocessed the public reads and kept productive beta chains. Duplicate CDR3 protein sequences are folded into a single record with the most common DNA and genes. Here the sample has nearly 200,000 distinct CDR3 sequences; approximately 33% occur a single time. The ten largest account for roughly 4% of the sample. The lymph node samples were taken from the axillary draining lymph nodes of breast cancer patients. Sequencing was carried out using axillary lymph node tissue. Receptor source: a female donor with breast cancer. Some clones in this sample may be carry-over from other donors' samples.

This clonotype came up many times. The rearrangement uses TRBV16 and TRBJ2-5, with D uncertain. V was shortened by 0 bases and J by 7 bases, with 15 bases between the two germline ends. Germline CDR1 KGHSY, CDR2 FQNENV. The length of the CDR3 is 15 residues. The DNA of the CDR3 is TGTGCCAGCAGCCAATCAATTGGGATCGCGGCGACCCAGTACTTC. It codes for CASSQSIGIAATQYF.

Ten or more counts support this clonotype. V and J are TRBV20-1 and TRBJ2-7; 13 nucleotides line up with TRBD2. The germline V gene has CDR1 DFQATT and CDR2 SNEGSKA (reference sequence). The CDR3 runs to 12 residues. CDR3 amino acids: CSGTSGKDEQYF. The CDR3 DNA reads TGCAGCGGGACTAGCGGGAAGGACGAGCAGTACTTC.

This clonotype has ten or more counts. The V call is TRBV2, the J call TRBJ1-4; D might be TRBD1 (5 bases). CDR3 length: 17 amino acids. The V end was cut by 7 bases, the J end by 1 base, with 19 bases between. Germline CDR1 and CDR2: SNHLY and FYNNEI. In nucleotides, the CDR3 is TGTGCCAGCACCCCCTCGGCAGGGTTGGTAACTAATGAAAAACTGTTTTTT. Its protein is CASTPSAGLVTNEKLFF.

The J gene is TRBJ2-1, the V gene TRBV5-4; D perhaps matches TRBD1 (6 bases). V lost 4 bases to trimming and J lost 2 bases, with 25 bases between them. Germline-derived CDR1 and CDR2 are SGHNT and YYREEE (reference sequence). The CDR3 runs to 19 residues. The CDR3 here is CASSEPHGGGQRAYNEQFF. The CDR3 DNA is TGTGCCAGCAGCGAACCCCACGGTGGGGGACAACGCGCCTACAATGAGCAGTTCTTC.

The chain links TRBV10-3 to TRBJ1-2; TRBD1 matches at 7 bases. Germline V gives CDR1 ENHRY, CDR2 SYGVKD. After removal of 0 bases from V and 2 bases from J, the junction contained 0 bases not matched to a gene. The CDR3 length is 14 residues. CDR3: CAISESGGNYGYTF. As DNA, the CDR3 is TGTGCCATCAGTGAGTCAGGGGGCAACTATGGCTACACCTTC.

V is TRBV19 and J is TRBJ1-3, with 10 bases lining up with TRBD1. CDR1 and CDR2 (germline): LNHDA, SQIVND (reference sequence). V trimming: 5 bases; J trimming: 9 bases; junction bases outside the gene matches: 7. The CDR3 has 14 amino acids. The CDR3 here is CASSPGTGESTIYF. The CDR3 nucleotides read TGTGCCAGTAGTCCGGGGACAGGGGAGAGCACCATATATTTT.

The chain carries TRBV12-3 or TRBV12-4 and TRBJ1-5, with D uncertain. V lost 7 bases and J lost 7, with 8 bases in between. This CDR3 spans 11 amino acids. CDR3 protein: CASNLGQPQHF. The CDR3 DNA sequence: TGTGCCAGCAATTTGGGGCAGCCCCAGCATTTT.

This clonotype was seen ten or more times. The chain couples TRBV7-9 to TRBJ1-5; D is unclear. CDR1 is SEHNR, CDR2 FQNEAQ, per germline (reference sequence). There are 12 residues in the CDR3. The germline V and J ends were trimmed by 1 base and 11 bases, with 9 bases remaining between them. The CDR3: CASSLGKTAQHF. CDR3 nucleotides: TGTGCCAGCAGCTTAGGCAAAACAGCCCAGCATTTT.

This chain connects TRBV11-3 to TRBJ2-1; 9 bases map to TRBD1. This CDR3 region has 15 residues. Germline values: CDR1 SGHNT, CDR2 YENEEA. J lost 7 bases, V lost 6 bases, and 10 bases had no gene match. The CDR3 region is CASREGTGNQNEQFF. The CDR3 bases are TGTGCCAGCAGGGAAGGGACAGGGAATCAGAATGAGCAGTTCTTC.

This clonotype was found many times. The V and J genes are TRBV30 and TRBJ1-4, with TRBD1 matching over 10 bases. This CDR3 comprises 15 residues. Germline CDR1 GTSNPN, CDR2 SVGIG (reference sequence). The V and J ends lost 5 bases and 2 bases, in that order; junction bases with no gene match: 5. The CDR3 reads CAWAGQGVTNEKLFF. The CDR3 nucleotides read TGTGCCTGGGCTGGACAGGGGGTGACTAATGAAAAACTGTTTTTT.

This clonotype has only one observation. The V and J genes are TRBV7-9 and TRBJ1-5; D is unclear. The germline V and J ends were trimmed by 5 bases and 2 bases, with 13 bases remaining between them. The CDR3 extends over 15 amino acids. Germline CDR1 SEHNR, CDR2 FQNEAQ (reference sequence). The CDR3 loop reads CASSPGGPRNQPQHF. In DNA form, the CDR3 reads TGTGCCAGCAGCCCGGGTGGACCTCGCAATCAGCCCCAGCATTTT.

This clonotype was observed a few times. This clone may be a read error of a much larger clone one base away. The chain uses TRBV5-5 and TRBJ1-2; no reliable D call. CDR3 size: 12 residues. Trimming stripped 0 bases from V and 8 bases from J, with 8 bases between. The germline V gene has CDR1 SGHKS and CDR2 YYEKEE (reference sequence). Here the CDR3 DNA reads TGTGCCAGCAGCTTGGCAAGGGCCGGCTACACCTTC. Its translation: CASSLARAGYTF. Filled out from reference TRBV5-5 and TRBJ1-2, the complete variable domain reads DAGVTQSPTHLIKTRGQQVTLRCSPISGHKSVSWYQQVLGQGPQFIFQYYEKEERGRGNFPDRFSARQFPNYSSELNVNALLLGDSALYLCASSLARAGYTFGSGTRLTVV.

This clonotype showed up just a few times. The V and J genes are TRBV7-3 and TRBJ1-1, with no clear D. Between the trimmed V and J ends, which lost 5 bases and 3 bases, there was a span of 10 bases. CDR3 length: 13 residues. Per germline, CDR1 SGHTA and CDR2 FQGTGA. The CDR3 here is CASSPGGYTEAFF. The DNA of the CDR3 is TGTGCCAGCAGCCCCGGAGGGTACACTGAAGCTTTCTTT. Based on the CDR3 plus reference TRBV7-3 and TRBJ1-1, the full variable domain is GAGVSQTPSNKVTEKGKYVELRCDPISGHTALYWYRQSLGQGPEFLIYFQGTGAADDSGLPNDRFFAVRPEGSVSTLKIQRTERGDSAVYLCASSPGGYTEAFFGQGTRLTVV.

In this sample, this clonotype turned up many times. This chain joins TRBV7-9 and TRBJ2-5; tentatively, D is TRBD2 (7 bases). The CDR3 is 15 amino acids. Germline V gives CDR1 SEHNR, CDR2 FQNEAQ (reference sequence). V gave up 5 bases and J gave up 5 bases, with 18 bases separating them. CDR3 amino acids: CASSPGRGAMETQYF. DNA for the CDR3: TGTGCCAGCAGCCCGGGGAGGGGGGCGATGGAGACCCAGTACTTC.

The rearrangement links TRBV7-8 to TRBJ1-5, with D possibly matching TRBD1 (6 bases). The V end was cut by 3 bases, the J end by 13 bases, with 22 bases between. Germline V gene data show CDR1 as SGHVS and CDR2 as FQNEAQ. The CDR3 contains 15 residues. CDR3 region: CASSFPSGGAGEQHF. The CDR3 coding sequence is TGTGCCAGCAGCTTTCCTAGCGGGGGGGCAGGTGAGCAGCATTTT.

There are many counts of this clonotype. The chain has TRBV5-8 and TRBJ2-2; D unresolved. Per germline, CDR1 SGHTS and CDR2 YDEGEE. The CDR3 consists of 13 residues. Trimming removed 4 bases at V and 4 bases at J, with 8 bases between. Written as DNA, the CDR3 is TGTGCCAGCAGCCCAGACACCACCGGGGAGCTGTTTTTT. This encodes CASSPDTTGELFF.

Points on this clonotype: With a much larger clone just one base away, this may be a read error. This sequence joins TRBV20-1 and TRBJ2-1; 10 bases are shared with TRBD2. CDR1 and CDR2 (germline): DFQATT, SNEGSKA (reference sequence). The CDR3 is 11 amino acids. The CDR3 spells CSLAGDNEQSF. CDR3 DNA: TGCAGTCTAGCGGGAGACAATGAGCAGTCCTTC.